The 2 T cell receptor beta chains presented below share a single source sample, sequenced in a study of cytomegalovirus exposure and HLA in healthy donors. The PCR employed 60 Vbeta primers together with 13 Jbeta primers. The protocol was immunoSEQ multiplex PCR, while the TCRdb copy is restricted to in-frame clones and leaves out a portion. In total, the table holds under 150,000 clones. Sequencing input: PBMCs. These receptor sequences come from a middle-aged man in good health and CMV-seronegative.

The rearrangement links TRBV7-9 to TRBJ2-6; no reliable D call. From germline, CDR1 is SEHNR and CDR2 FQNEAQ (reference sequence). The CDR3 is made up of 17 amino acids. The ends were cut back, 1 base at V and 0 bases at J, with 10 bases in the middle. In nucleotides, the CDR3 is TGTGCCAGCAGCTTAGTGAGAGGCCCCTCTGGGGCCAACGTCCTGACTTTC. Translating it yields CASSLVRGPSGANVLTF.

V and J are TRBV19 and TRBJ1-1; the match to TRBD1 covers 11 bases. V lost 6 bases and J lost 3; bases outside the gene matches: 6. The germline V gene encodes CDR1 LNHDA and CDR2 SQIVND (reference sequence). This CDR3 is built from 15 residues. For the CDR3, the DNA is TGTGCCAGTAGGCGAAGGGACAGGGGGGACACTGAAGCTTTCTTT. It codes for CASRRRDRGDTEAFF. Combining the CDR3 with reference TRBV19 and TRBJ1-1 gives the whole variable domain DGGITQSPKYLFRKEGQNVTLSCEQNLNHDAMYWYRQDPGQGLRLIYYSQIVNDFQKGDIAEGYSVSREKKESFPLTVTSAQKNPTAFYLCASRRRDRGDTEAFFGQGTRLTVV.